These 17 T cell receptor beta chains were sequenced from one sample in a study of blood T cell repertoires in COVID-19. Sequenced by immunoSEQ multiplex PCR; TCRdb stores in-frame clones only, minus some. Counted here are roughly 220,000 clones, around 86% occurring once; the ten biggest clones make up roughly 8%. Sequenced sample: peripheral blood. The origin of the receptors is a woman older than 75 with COVID-19, enrolled during active disease.

The chain combines TRBV11-2 with TRBJ1-4; 11 nucleotides agree with TRBD1. CDR1 and CDR2 (germline): SGHAT, FQNNGV. This CDR3 is 15 amino acids long. Losses at the gene ends were 5 bases for V and 11 bases for J; bases not matched to a gene: 10. The CDR3 region is CASSPTGQGAGKLFF. The CDR3 coding sequence is TGTGCCAGCAGCCCGACCGGACAGGGGGCCGGGAAACTGTTTTTT.

The rearrangement uses TRBV28 and TRBJ1-5; D uncertain. Germline V CDR1 and CDR2: MDHEN, SYDVKM. The V and J ends lost 5 bases and 3 bases respectively, with 11 bases between them. CDR3 length equals 14 residues. The CDR3 region has the DNA TGTGCCAGCAGTGGCGCGGGGTTCAATCAGCCCCAGCATTTT. Amino acid sequence: CASSGAGFNQPQHF.

The chain is built from TRBV11-2 and TRBJ1-4; 8 nucleotides line up with TRBD1. The CDR3 is 19 residues long. The V segment lost 1 base and the J segment 0 bases; nucleotides outside the gene matches: 10. Germline lookup yields CDR1 SGHAT and CDR2 FQNNGV. CDR3 nucleotide sequence: TGTGCCAGCAGCTTAGGCAGGGGGCGCTCCACCTCAACTAATGAAAAACTGTTTTTT. Encoded protein: CASSLGRGRSTSTNEKLFF.

V gene TRBV9 combines with J gene TRBJ2-1; 11 bases fit TRBD2. The CDR3 has 16 amino acids. Trimming cost V 0 bases and J 4 bases; bases outside gene matches: 3. CDR1 SGDLS and CDR2 YYNGEE come from the germline V gene. The CDR3 DNA reads as TGTGCCAGCAGCGTAGGAGGGACTAGCGGATACAATGAGCAGTTCTTC. This codes for CASSVGGTSGYNEQFF.

This sequence joins TRBV19 and TRBJ1-1; D ambiguous. Trimming cost V 5 bases and J 7 bases, with 20 bases left between them. Germline CDR1 LNHDA, CDR2 SQIVND (reference sequence). The CDR3 totals 15 residues. The CDR3: CASSLVPGPEGEAFF. DNA of the CDR3: TGTGCCAGTAGTCTGGTACCGGGTCCCGAGGGTGAAGCTTTCTTT. The complete variable domain, with remaining parts taken from reference TRBV19 and TRBJ1-1, reads DGGITQSPKYLFRKEGQNVTLSCEQNLNHDAMYWYRQDPGQGLRLIYYSQIVNDFQKGDIAEGYSVSREKKESFPLTVTSAQKNPTAFYLCASSLVPGPEGEAFFGQGTRLTVV.

This clone has just one count. CDR3 sequence (DNA): TGTGCCAGCTCACCGGGGGCCCGGAACACTGAAGCTTTCTTT. As protein: CASSPGARNTEAFF. V is TRBV18 and J is TRBJ1-1; possible D gene TRBD1, 6 bases. V lost 3 bases and J 1 base, leaving 9 bases between the germline ends. This CDR3 is 14 amino acids long. Per germline, CDR1 KGHSH and CDR2 LQKENI.

This clone occurred many times. The V call is TRBV5-1, the J call TRBJ2-1; 9 bases fit TRBD1. In germline, CDR1 is SGHRS, CDR2 YFSETQ. This CDR3 has 16 residues. The trim removed 0 bases at V and 4 bases at J, leaving 5 bases unmatched. The CDR3 DNA is TGCGCCAGCAGCTTGGGTGCCGGGACAGGGTACAATGAGCAGTTCTTC. It specifies CASSLGAGTGYNEQFF.

The genes are TRBV2 and TRBJ1-2, with TRBD1 matching over 7 bases. The trim removed 7 bases at V and 5 bases at J, leaving 4 bases unmatched. The length of the CDR3 is 12 residues. CDR1 is SNHLY and CDR2 is FYNNEI in the germline V gene. The CDR3 nucleotides are TGTGCCAGCACCGGACAGGAGTATGGCTACACCTTC. Protein: CASTGQEYGYTF.

This chain joins TRBV7-6 and TRBJ1-1; perhaps TRBD1 as D (5 bases). Per germline, CDR1 SGHVS and CDR2 FNYEAQ. V lost 6 bases, J lost 5 bases, and 19 bases lay in between. This CDR3 has 15 amino acids. In DNA, the CDR3 is TGTGCCAGCAGTCCCGGAGGGACGGAGGATACTGAAGCTTTCTTT. Its protein is CASSPGGTEDTEAFF.

V gene TRBV11-2 combines with J gene TRBJ2-5, with D possibly matching TRBD2 (5 bases). This CDR3 has 14 amino acids. Trimming removed 5 bases at V and 6 bases at J, with 16 bases between. Germline loops: CDR1 SGHAT, CDR2 FQNNGV. CDR3 nucleotides: TGTGCCAGCAGCACATCTAGCTCGGTAAAGACCCAGTACTTC. Its translation: CASSTSSSVKTQYF.

The rearrangement joins TRBV19 to TRBJ2-2; a weak D match, TRBD1 (5 bases). The germline V gene encodes CDR1 LNHDA and CDR2 SQIVND (reference sequence). The CDR3 extends over 17 amino acids. V lost 7 bases to trimming and J lost 4 bases, with 22 bases between them. The DNA for the CDR3 is TGTGCCAGTACCTTACTATCGGACAATTTAGCCACCGGGGAGCTGTTTTTT. Protein sequence: CASTLLSDNLATGELFF.

This clone has a single count. The CDR3 nucleotides are TGTGCCAGCAGCTTGAATGCTAGGCGGGGTGTGCAGTACTTC. It translates to CASSLNARRGVQYF. The chain links TRBV5-6 to TRBJ2-7; D may be TRBD2 (6 bases). Germline V gives CDR1 SGHDT, CDR2 YYEEEE. This CDR3 is 14 amino acids long. The V end lost 1 base, the J end lost 9 bases, and 17 bases lay between the germline ends.

This clone was detected only a few times. This chain connects TRBV5-1 to TRBJ1-6; 8 nucleotides align to TRBD1. CDR1 and CDR2 from the germline V gene are SGHRS and YFSETQ. The J segment lost 10 bases and the V segment lost 4 bases, leaving 4 bases of the junction unmatched. The length of the CDR3 is 13 residues. The CDR3 reads CASSLTGESPLHF. The CDR3 bases are TGCGCCAGCAGCCTGACAGGGGAGTCACCCCTCCACTTT.

This clone was observed once. The rearrangement joins TRBV14 to TRBJ1-2; 7 bases are a match to TRBD1. CDR3 length equals 16 residues. Germline loops: CDR1 SGHDN, CDR2 FVKESK. V lost 3 bases and J lost 2; bases outside the gene matches: 9. The CDR3 region is CASSQARQGSNYGYTF. CDR3 nucleotides: TGTGCCAGCAGCCAGGCCAGACAGGGCTCAAACTATGGCTACACCTTC.

This clone was counted once. The gene calls are TRBV7-9 and TRBJ2-7; D unclear. The CDR3 runs to 15 residues. Deletions cut 2 bases from V and 4 bases from J, with 15 bases between. Germline CDR1 and CDR2: SEHNR and FQNEAQ (reference sequence). The CDR3 region is CASSLTAGKAYEQYF. CDR3 coding DNA: TGTGCCAGCAGCTTAACGGCAGGCAAGGCTTACGAGCAGTACTTC.

The chain uses TRBV5-4 and TRBJ2-1, with 9 bases matching TRBD1. With 7 bases clipped from V and 5 bases from J, the junction kept 10 bases outside the gene matches. Germline V gene lookup returns CDR1 SGHNT and CDR2 YYREEE (reference sequence). The CDR3 runs to 15 residues. CDR3 residues: CASGHRGPTHNEQFF. Here the CDR3 DNA reads TGTGCCAGCGGACACAGGGGGCCTACTCACAATGAGCAGTTCTTC. The full variable domain, rest sourced from reference TRBV5-4 and TRBJ2-1, is ETGVTQSPTHLIKTRGQQVTLRCSSQSGHNTVSWYQQALGQGPQFIFQYYREEENGRGNFPPRFSGLQFPNYSSELNVNALELDDSALYLCASGHRGPTHNEQFFGPGTRLTVL.

V gene TRBV5-1 combines with J gene TRBJ2-1; 8 bases line up with TRBD2. The ends lost 7 bases at V and 9 bases at J; junction bases unmatched: 12. The CDR3 is made up of 14 amino acids. CDR1 SGHRS and CDR2 YFSETQ come from the germline V gene. For the CDR3, the DNA is TGCGCCAGCGGGAACGGACTAGCAGTAGGTGAGCAGTTCTTC. Translating gives CASGNGLAVGEQFF.